The rows below give T cell receptor beta chains drawn from one sample of a study of blood T cell repertoires in COVID-19. Clones were sequenced by immunoSEQ multiplex PCR, and TCRdb holds only the in-frame ones, with some missing. The profile covers about 83,000 clones, with 90% appearing a single time and roughly 15% taken by the ten largest. The sample was peripheral blood. These receptors all stem from an elderly woman with active or convalescent COVID-19. Each CDR3 is given with its conserved first and last residue. Fields, in order: J gene, D gene, V gene, clone size, CDR3 DNA, CDR3 protein. The D gene is left open where the match is weak. Some rows have no size entry. The others give once, few or many, or a class for an expanded clone.

>TRBJ2-2|TRBD1|TRBV5-1|-
TGCGCCAGCAGCTTTGAAGGGACAGGGAGCACCGGGGAGCTGTTTTTT
CASSFEGTGSTGELFF
>TRBJ2-7|-|TRBV7-8|-
TGTGCCAGCAGCCCCAGTGGGACATTTTTCGAGCAGTACTTC
CASSPSGTFFEQYF
>TRBJ1-2|TRBD1|TRBV6-5|-
TGTGCCAGCAGTTACTTAGACAGGGCTAACTATGGCTACACCTTC
CASSYLDRANYGYTF
>TRBJ2-7|TRBD1|TRBV7-9|-
TGTGCCAGCATCTTTGTAGATCCCGGGACAGGAGCCTCCTACGAGCAGTACTTC
CASIFVDPGTGASYEQYF
>TRBJ1-2|TRBD1|TRBV5-4|-
TGTGCCAGCAGAAAGGGACAGGATATCCATGGCTACACCTTC
CASRKGQDIHGYTF
>TRBJ2-3|TRBD1|TRBV5-1|-
TGCGCCAGCAGCGAACAGGGACAGGGTATCACAGATACGCAGTATTTT
CASSEQGQGITDTQYF
>TRBJ2-3|TRBD1|TRBV18|once
TGTGCCAGCTCACCAGGGACAGGGGGCACAGATACGCAGTATTTT
CASSPGTGGTDTQYF
>TRBJ2-4|TRBD2|TRBV28|-
TGTGCCAGCAGTCCGGGACTAGCGGGGGGCTTGGGGAAAGCCAAAAACATTCAGTACTTC
CASSPGLAGGLGKAKNIQYF
>TRBJ2-7|-|TRBV30|-
TGTGCCTGGAGTGTACTGAGTCCGATGGAGCAGTACTTC
CAWSVLSPMEQYF
>TRBJ1-5|TRBD1|TRBV28|-
TGTGCCAGCACGACAGGGGTTTATCAGCCCCAGCATTTT
CASTTGVYQPQHF
>TRBJ2-7|TRBD1|TRBV23-1|-
TGCGCCAGCAGTCAATTCGAAAGGCAGGGGGCTAGATACGAGCAGTACTTC
CASSQFERQGARYEQYF
>TRBJ1-2|TRBD1|TRBV4-1|once
TGCGCCAGCAGCCAAGATCAGAGGGGGCGAGACTATGGCTACACCTTC
CASSQDQRGRDYGYTF
>TRBJ2-2|TRBD2|TRBV6-1|-
TGTGCCAGCAGTAAAGGCCGGGAGGGGAGGAGCACCGGGGAGCTGTTTTTT
CASSKGREGRSTGELFF
>TRBJ1-2|TRBD1|TRBV11-3|-
TGTGCCAGCAGCACGAGGGGGACAGGCAGTCGATGCTACACCTTC
CASSTRGTGSRCYTF
>TRBJ2-5|TRBD2|TRBV4-2|-
TGTGCCAGCAGCACCACGGGACTAGCCGGGGAGACCCAGTACTTC
CASSTTGLAGETQYF
>TRBJ1-6|-|TRBV2|-
TGTGCCAGCAGGGAGGATTTTTCACCCCTCCACTTT
CASREDFSPLHF
>TRBJ1-2|TRBD1|TRBV10-3|-
TGTGCCATCAGTGACCCTCCCGGTGGCAGGGGGCCCGCTAACTATGGCTACACCTTC
CAISDPPGGRGPANYGYTF
>TRBJ1-3|TRBD1|TRBV4-3|-
TGCGCCAGCAGCCAACCGACAGGGCCTGGAAACACCATATATTTT
CASSQPTGPGNTIYF
>TRBJ2-3|TRBD1|TRBV7-3|-
TGTGCCAGCAGCCTACAGAGGGGGCTAAGGAGCACAGATACGCAGTATTTT
CASSLQRGLRSTDTQYF
>TRBJ1-5|-|TRBV18|-
TGTGCCAGCTCACCCCTGGGCAGGGATAAACAGCCCCAGCATTTT
CASSPLGRDKQPQHF
>TRBJ1-3|-|TRBV7-9|-
TGTGCCAGCACAACCCCCCTATACGGGGGAAACACCATATATTTT
CASTTPLYGGNTIYF
>TRBJ2-3|-|TRBV7-2|-
TGTGCCAGCAGCTTAGCGGGACTTCGCACAGATACGCAGTATTTT
CASSLAGLRTDTQYF
>TRBJ1-4|-|TRBV25-1|-
TGTGCCAGCAGAGAGGCGGCTAATGAAAAACTGTTTTTT
CASREAANEKLFF
>TRBJ2-2|TRBD1|TRBV11-1|-
TGTGCCAGCAGCTTAGTGACAGGGAGGCTGTTTTTT
CASSLVTGRLFF
>TRBJ2-2|-|TRBV10-1|-
TGCGCCAGGTTGGGGGGGGGCCGTACCGGGGAGCTGTTTTTT
CARLGGGRTGELFF
>TRBJ2-3|-|TRBV7-9|-
TGTGCCAGCAGTCCACTCACCGCAGATACGCAGTATTTT
CASSPLTADTQYF
>TRBJ2-3|-|TRBV4-1|-
TGCGCCAGCAGCCCTCGGGTAGGGGGAGGCACAGATACGCAGTATTTT
CASSPRVGGGTDTQYF
>TRBJ1-2|TRBD1|TRBV2|-
TGTGCCAGCAGTGTAACCGGGACAGGGGATGGCTACACCTTC
CASSVTGTGDGYTF
>TRBJ1-3|TRBD1|TRBV11-2|-
TGTGCCAGCAGCGGCTGGACAGGGGGCTCCGGAAACACCATATATTTT
CASSGWTGGSGNTIYF
>TRBJ2-5|-|TRBV19|few
TGTGCCAGTAGTCCTTGGACAGCGGATACTGAGACCCAGTACTTC
CASSPWTADTETQYF
>TRBJ1-4|-|TRBV6-2/TRBV6-3|-
TGTGCCAGCAGCCCCGACAGGATAGCTCATGAAAAACTGTTTTTT
CASSPDRIAHEKLFF
>TRBJ2-7|TRBD1|TRBV25-1|-
TGTGCCAGCAGTGAGGGATTTACCGGGACAGGGTCCTACGAGCAGTACTTC
CASSEGFTGTGSYEQYF
>TRBJ2-2|TRBD1|TRBV6-1|-
TGTGCCAGCAGTGACAGGGGGTTGAACACCGGGGAGCTGTTTTTT
CASSDRGLNTGELFF
>TRBJ1-1|-|TRBV7-9|few
TGTGCCAGCAGCCGCCCCCCTGGACACTTTGAAGCTTTCTTT
CASSRPPGHFEAFF
>TRBJ1-1|-|TRBV6-5|-
TGTGCCAGCAAGCGCGGGGGAGGGAACACTGAAGCTTTCTTT
CASKRGGGNTEAFF
>TRBJ1-1|-|TRBV4-2|-
TGTGCCAGCAGCCAAGAGGGGGGAAGGCAGAACACTGAAGCTTTCTTT
CASSQEGGRQNTEAFF
>TRBJ2-7|TRBD2|TRBV10-3|-
TGTGCCATCACGGGTAAGCGGGGTTCCTACGAGCAGTACTTC
CAITGKRGSYEQYF
>TRBJ2-5|TRBD2|TRBV3-1/TRBV3-2|-
TGTGCCAGCAGCCCTAGGGGTAGCGGGAATTTTTCGGAGACCCAGTACTTC
CASSPRGSGNFSETQYF
>TRBJ2-7|-|TRBV15|-
TGTGCCACCAGCAGGGGCCAAGGGGGAACCTACGAGCAGTACTTC
CATSRGQGGTYEQYF
>TRBJ1-5|TRBD1|TRBV24-1|few
TGTGCCACCAGTGAGTCCGGGACAGGGGATCAGCCCCAGCATTTT
CATSESGTGDQPQHF
>TRBJ1-1|TRBD1|TRBV30|-
TGTGCCTGGAGTGTGGACAGGGGGCTCACTGAAGCTTTCTTT
CAWSVDRGLTEAFF
>TRBJ2-7|TRBD2|TRBV9|once
TGTGCCAGCACTGGGACTAGCGGGGGGCTCTCCTACGAGCAGTACTTC
CASTGTSGGLSYEQYF
>TRBJ2-3|-|TRBV4-3|-
TGCGCCAGCAGCCAAGAGACAACAGCTACCGCAGATACGCAGTATTTT
CASSQETTATADTQYF
>TRBJ1-5|TRBD1|TRBV6-6|-
TGTGCCAGCAGGGACACAGGGGACAATCAGCCCCAGCATTTT
CASRDTGDNQPQHF
>TRBJ2-2|-|TRBV5-1|-
TGCGCCAGCAGCGGACTTCGCGGGAACACCGGGGAGCTGTTTTTT
CASSGLRGNTGELFF
>TRBJ1-2|TRBD1|TRBV18|once
TGTGCCAGCTCACCACCGGGGACAGCTACGATCTATGGCTACACCTTC
CASSPPGTATIYGYTF
>TRBJ1-5|-|TRBV7-8|-
TGTGCCAGCAGCCCCGGCAGCGCTAATAGCAATCAGCCCCAGCATTTT
CASSPGSANSNQPQHF
>TRBJ2-5|TRBD2|TRBV7-2|-
TGTGCCAGCAGCTTAGTAGCGGGGGGGCCCCAAGAGACCCAGTACTTC
CASSLVAGGPQETQYF
>TRBJ2-7|TRBD2|TRBV5-4|-
TGTGCCAGCACCCTAGCGGGGGCACGACACTACGAGCAGTACTTC
CASTLAGARHYEQYF
>TRBJ1-1|TRBD1|TRBV5-4|-
TGTGCCAGCAGCCGTACAGGGGGCGTTTATCAGAACACTGAAGCTTTCTTT
CASSRTGGVYQNTEAFF
>TRBJ2-3|TRBD1|TRBV18|once
TGTGCCAGCTCACGAGGACAGGGCCCAGATACGCAGTATTTT
CASSRGQGPDTQYF
>TRBJ1-1|-|TRBV20-1|-
TGCAGTGCGCAACTTATCACTGAAGCTTTCTTT
CSAQLITEAFF
>TRBJ1-1|TRBD1|TRBV2|once
TGTGCCAGCAGTGAAGTGGGGACAGGGGGCGGGGCCAACACTGAAGCTTTCTTT
CASSEVGTGGGANTEAFF
>TRBJ2-7|TRBD2|TRBV6-2/TRBV6-3|-
TGTGCCAGCAGCGGCGGGGGTATAACCTACGAGCAGTACTTC
CASSGGGITYEQYF
>TRBJ2-1|-|TRBV15|-
TGTGCCACCAGCAGAGCAGGGGTAGAGCAGTTCTTC
CATSRAGVEQFF